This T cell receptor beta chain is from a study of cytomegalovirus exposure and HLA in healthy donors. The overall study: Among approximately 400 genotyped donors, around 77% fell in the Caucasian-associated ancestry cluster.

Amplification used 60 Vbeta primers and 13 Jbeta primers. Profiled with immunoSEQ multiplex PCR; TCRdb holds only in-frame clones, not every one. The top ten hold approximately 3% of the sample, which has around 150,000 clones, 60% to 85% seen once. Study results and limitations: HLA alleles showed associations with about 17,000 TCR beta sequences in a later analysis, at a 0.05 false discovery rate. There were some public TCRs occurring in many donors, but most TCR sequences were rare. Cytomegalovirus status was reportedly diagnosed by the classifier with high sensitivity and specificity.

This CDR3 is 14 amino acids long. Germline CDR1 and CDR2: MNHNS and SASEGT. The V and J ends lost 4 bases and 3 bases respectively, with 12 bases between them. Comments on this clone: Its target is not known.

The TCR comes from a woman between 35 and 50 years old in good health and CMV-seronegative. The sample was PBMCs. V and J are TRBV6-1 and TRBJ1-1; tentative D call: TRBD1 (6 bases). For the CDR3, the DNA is TGTGCCAGCAGTGCAGACAGGAGTTACACTGAAGCTTTCTTT. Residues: CASSADRSYTEAFF.